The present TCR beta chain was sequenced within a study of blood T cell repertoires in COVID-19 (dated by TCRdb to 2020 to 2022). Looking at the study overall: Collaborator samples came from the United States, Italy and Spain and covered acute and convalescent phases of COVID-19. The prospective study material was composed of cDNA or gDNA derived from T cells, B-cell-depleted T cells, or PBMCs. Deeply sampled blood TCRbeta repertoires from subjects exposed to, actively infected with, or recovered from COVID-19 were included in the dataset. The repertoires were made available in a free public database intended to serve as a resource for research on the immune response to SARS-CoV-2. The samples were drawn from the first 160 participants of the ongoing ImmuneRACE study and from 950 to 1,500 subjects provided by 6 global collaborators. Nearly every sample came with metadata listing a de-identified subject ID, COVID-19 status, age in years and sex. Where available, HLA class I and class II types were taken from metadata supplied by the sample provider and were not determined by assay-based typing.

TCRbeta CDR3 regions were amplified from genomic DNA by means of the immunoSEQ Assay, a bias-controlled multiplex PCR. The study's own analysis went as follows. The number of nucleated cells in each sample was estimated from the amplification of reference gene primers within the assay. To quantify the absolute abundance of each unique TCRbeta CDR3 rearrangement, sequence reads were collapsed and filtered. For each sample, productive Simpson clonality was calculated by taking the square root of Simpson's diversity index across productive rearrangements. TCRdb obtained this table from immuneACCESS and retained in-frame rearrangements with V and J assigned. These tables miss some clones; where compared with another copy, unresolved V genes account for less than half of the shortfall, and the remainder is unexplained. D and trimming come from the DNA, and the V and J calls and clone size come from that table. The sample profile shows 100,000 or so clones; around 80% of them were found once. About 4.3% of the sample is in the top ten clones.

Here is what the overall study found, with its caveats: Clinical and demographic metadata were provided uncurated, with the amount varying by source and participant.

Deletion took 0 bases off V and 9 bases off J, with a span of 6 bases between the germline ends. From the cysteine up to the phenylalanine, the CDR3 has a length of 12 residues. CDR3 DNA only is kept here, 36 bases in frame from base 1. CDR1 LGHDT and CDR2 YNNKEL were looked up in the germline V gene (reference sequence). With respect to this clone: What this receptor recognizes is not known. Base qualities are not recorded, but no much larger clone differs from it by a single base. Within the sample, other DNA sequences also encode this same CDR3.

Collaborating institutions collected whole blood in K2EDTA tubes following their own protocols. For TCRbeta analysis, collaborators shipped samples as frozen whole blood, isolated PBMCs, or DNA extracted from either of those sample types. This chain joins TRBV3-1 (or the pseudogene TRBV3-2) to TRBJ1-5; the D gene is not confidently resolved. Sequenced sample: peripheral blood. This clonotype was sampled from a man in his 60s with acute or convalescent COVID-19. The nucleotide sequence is TGTGCCAGCAGCCAAGAAGGAGGGCCCCAGCATTTT. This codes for CASSQEGGPQHF.